The text below deals with one T cell receptor beta chain. Sequenced by immunoSEQ multiplex PCR; TCRdb stores in-frame clones only, minus some. This table has under 130,000 clones, 92% appearing once. The data were obtained in a study of T cell changes during pregnancy in multiple sclerosis. CDR3 size: 19 residues. Trimming took 3 bases from V and 0 from J, leaving 22 bases between them. Germline values: CDR1 SGDLS, CDR2 YYNGEE. This material consisted of peripheral blood, taken after pregnancy. The chain links TRBV9 to TRBJ1-3; D uncertain. The sequence was obtained from a female donor with multiple sclerosis, enrolled in a pregnancy study. CDR3 bases: TGTGCCAGCAGCGCTAACCCTTTGGGCCCCCATAGCTCTGGAAACACCATATATTTT. Encoded protein: CASSANPLGPHSSGNTIYF.